This paragraph reports one TCR beta chain. Antigen: not known. The data were taken from a study of regulatory T cells in long-lasting Graves disease. Study-level points and caveats: Because few samples were included, accuracy may have been lower.

Arm-PCR with iRepertoire HTBI primers amplified the CDR3 regions for these TCR beta libraries. In TCRdb, the multiplex PCR reads were re-called with MiXCR into one record per CDR3 protein. The sample lists roughly 380,000 distinct CDR3 sequences; about 14% were seen once. The J segment lost 5 bases and the V segment lost 3 bases, leaving 6 bases of the junction unmatched. Germline V gene sequence: CDR1 SGDLS, CDR2 YYNGEE. This CDR3 contains 15 residues. The time point here: newly diagnosed GD, antithyroid drugs for less than 3 months. The TCR library was made from RNA extracted from PBMCs. The clonotype comes from a female donor with Graves disease. The rearrangement uses TRBV9 and TRBJ2-1, with TRBD1 identical over 9 bases. The source was peripheral blood mononuclear cells (PBMCs), collected at new diagnosis, from a patient treated with antithyroid drugs. The CDR3 protein is CASSGGTGSNNEQFF. The CDR3 region has the DNA TGTGCCAGCAGCGGGGGGACAGGGAGCAACAATGAGCAGTTCTTC. Supplemented by reference TRBV9 and TRBJ2-1, the full variable domain reads DSGVTQTPKHLITATGQRVTLRCSPRSGDLSVYWYQQSLDQGLQFLIQYYNGEERAKGNILERFSAQQFPDLHSELNLSSLELGDSALYFCASSGGTGSNNEQFFGPGTRLTVL.